This T cell receptor (beta chain) appears in the sequencing data of a study of neurological immune-mediated disorders. Study results and caveats: The highest TCR clonal expansion occurred in HTLV-1-associated myelopathy; multiple sclerosis fell below healthy controls.

This CDR3 has 19 amino acids. Looked up from germline, CDR1 is SGHDN and CDR2 is FVKESK. J gave up 1 base and V 4 bases, and 16 bases lay outside the gene matches. There are many counts of this clonotype. Antigen unknown. cDNA synthesis was performed by 5'RACE with 10-nucleotide random UMIs. From the 5' RACE reads, TCRdb called clonotypes with MiXCR, one entry per CDR3 protein. Of about 24,000 distinct CDR3 sequences listed, around 15% were seen once; the top ten hold more than 15%. The V call is TRBV14, the J call TRBJ2-3, with 8 bases that match TRBD1. Sequenced material: PBMCs. The receptor was isolated from a woman between 35 and 50 years old with HTLV-1-associated myelopathy (HAM/TSP). Here the CDR3 reads CASSPRRTGFPTGTDTQYF. The CDR3 nucleotides are TGTGCCAGCAGCCCCCGTAGGACAGGGTTCCCTACTGGCACAGATACGCAGTATTTT.